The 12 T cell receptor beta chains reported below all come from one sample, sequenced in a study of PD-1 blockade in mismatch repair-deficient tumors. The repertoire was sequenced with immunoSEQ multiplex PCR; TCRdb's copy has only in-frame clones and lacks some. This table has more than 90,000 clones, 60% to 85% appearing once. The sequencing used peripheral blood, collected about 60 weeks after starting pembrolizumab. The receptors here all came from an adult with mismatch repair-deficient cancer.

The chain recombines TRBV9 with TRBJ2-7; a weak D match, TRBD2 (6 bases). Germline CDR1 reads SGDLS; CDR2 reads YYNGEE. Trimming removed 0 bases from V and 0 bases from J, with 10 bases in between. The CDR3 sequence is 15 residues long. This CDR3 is CASSVDGGNSYEQYF. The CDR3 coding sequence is TGTGCCAGCAGCGTAGACGGGGGAAACTCCTACGAGCAGTACTTC.

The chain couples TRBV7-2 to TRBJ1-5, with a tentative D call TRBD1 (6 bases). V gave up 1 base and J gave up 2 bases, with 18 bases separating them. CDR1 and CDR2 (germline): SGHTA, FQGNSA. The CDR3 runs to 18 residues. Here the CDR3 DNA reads TGTGCCAGCAGCTTAGAGCGAGGGGGGGGAGTGGGCAATCAGCCCCAGCATTTT. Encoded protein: CASSLERGGGVGNQPQHF.

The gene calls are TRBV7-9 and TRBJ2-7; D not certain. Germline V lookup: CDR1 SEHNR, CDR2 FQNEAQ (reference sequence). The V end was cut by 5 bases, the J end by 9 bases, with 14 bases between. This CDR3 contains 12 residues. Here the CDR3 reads CASSTDGSGQYF. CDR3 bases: TGTGCCAGCAGCACCGACGGCTCGGGGCAGTACTTC.

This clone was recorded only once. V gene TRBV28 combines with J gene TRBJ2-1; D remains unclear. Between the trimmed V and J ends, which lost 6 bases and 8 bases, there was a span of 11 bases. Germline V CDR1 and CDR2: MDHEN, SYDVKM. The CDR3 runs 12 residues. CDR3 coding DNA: TGTGCCAGCAGCCCCCGGGTGGATGAGCAGTTCTTC. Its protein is CASSPRVDEQFF.

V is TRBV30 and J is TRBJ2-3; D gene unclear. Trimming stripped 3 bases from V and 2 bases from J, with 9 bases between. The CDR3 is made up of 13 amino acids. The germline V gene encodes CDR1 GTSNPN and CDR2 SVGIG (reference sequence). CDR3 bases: TGTGCCTGGAGCCCGTCTAACACAGATACGCAGTATTTT. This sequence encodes CAWSPSNTDTQYF.

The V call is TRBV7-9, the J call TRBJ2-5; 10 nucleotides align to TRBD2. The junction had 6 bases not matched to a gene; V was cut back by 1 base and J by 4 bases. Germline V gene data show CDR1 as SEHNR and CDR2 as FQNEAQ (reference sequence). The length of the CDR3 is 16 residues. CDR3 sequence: CASSLGASGSSETQYF. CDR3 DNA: TGTGCCAGCAGCTTAGGGGCTAGCGGGAGCTCAGAGACCCAGTACTTC.

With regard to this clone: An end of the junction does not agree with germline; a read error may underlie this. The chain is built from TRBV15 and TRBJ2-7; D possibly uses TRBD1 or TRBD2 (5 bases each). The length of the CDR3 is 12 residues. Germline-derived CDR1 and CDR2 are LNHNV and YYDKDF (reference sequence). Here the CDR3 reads CATSRPRGPRSF. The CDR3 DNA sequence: TGTGCCACCAGCAGGCCCCGGGGACCCAGAAGTTTC.

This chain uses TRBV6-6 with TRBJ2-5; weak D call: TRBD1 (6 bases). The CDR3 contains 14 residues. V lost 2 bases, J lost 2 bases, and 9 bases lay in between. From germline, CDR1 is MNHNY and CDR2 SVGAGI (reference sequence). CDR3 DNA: TGTGCCAGCAGTTACCAGACAGGACAAGAGACCCAGTACTTC. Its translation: CASSYQTGQETQYF.

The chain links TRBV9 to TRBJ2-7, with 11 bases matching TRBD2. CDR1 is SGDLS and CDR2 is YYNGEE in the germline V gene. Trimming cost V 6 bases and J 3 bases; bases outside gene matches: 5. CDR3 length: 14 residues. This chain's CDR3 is CASNLAGGYYEQYF. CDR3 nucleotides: TGTGCCAGCAATCTAGCGGGAGGATACTACGAGCAGTACTTC.

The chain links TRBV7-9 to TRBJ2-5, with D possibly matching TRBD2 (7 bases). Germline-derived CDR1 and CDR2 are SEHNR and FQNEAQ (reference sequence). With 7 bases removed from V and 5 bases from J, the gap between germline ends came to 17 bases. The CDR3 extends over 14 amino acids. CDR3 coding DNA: TGTGCCAGCACCAAGGGGGGGGGCCGGGAGACCCAGTACTTC. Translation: CASTKGGGRETQYF.

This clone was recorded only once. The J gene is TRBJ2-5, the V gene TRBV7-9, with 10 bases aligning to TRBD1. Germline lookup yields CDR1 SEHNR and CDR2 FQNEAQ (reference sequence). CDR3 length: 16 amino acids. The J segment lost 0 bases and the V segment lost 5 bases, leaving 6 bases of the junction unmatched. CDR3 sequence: CASSPDRGQDQETQYF. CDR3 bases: TGTGCCAGCAGCCCCGACAGGGGGCAAGACCAAGAGACCCAGTACTTC.

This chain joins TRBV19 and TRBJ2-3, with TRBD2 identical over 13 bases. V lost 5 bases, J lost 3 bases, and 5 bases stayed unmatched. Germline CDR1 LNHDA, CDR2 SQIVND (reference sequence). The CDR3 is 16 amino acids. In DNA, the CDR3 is TGTGCCAGTAGTCTACGGGGACTAGCGGGGACAGATACGCAGTATTTT. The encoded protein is CASSLRGLAGTDTQYF.